This T cell receptor (beta chain) was captured by sequencing in a study of T cell responses to AZD1222 COVID-19 vaccine. The study, taken as a whole, reports: Elevations in Spike-specific TCR breadth and depth followed administration of two AZD1222 doses. Donors were largely white British and mainly female; clonal diversity was possibly underestimated. The number of AZD1222 recipients seropositive at baseline was only 5 to 7. Repertoires were sampled only after the peak T cell response.

This CDR3 comprises 14 residues. For this clone: Its antigen is currently unknown.

Profiling relied on immunoSEQ multiplex PCR, and the TCRdb table lists in-frame clones only, not all of them. The data show about 110,000 clones, with roughly 84% seen just once and around 3.2% held by the top ten. Here the sequenced sample was peripheral blood, taken on day 0 of AZD1222 vaccination. This chain links TRBV7-5 with TRBJ1-4. TRBV7-5 has pseudogene status. This TCR came from an adult in good health. This chain's CDR3 is CVRSFRDPTEKLFF. CDR3 nucleotide sequence: TGTGTCAGAAGCTTCCGGGACCCCACTGAAAAACTGTTTTTT.